One sample yielded the 7 T cell receptor beta chains listed below, sequenced in a study of radiotherapy plus CTLA-4 blockade in lung cancer. Assay: immunoSEQ multiplex PCR; the TCRdb copy retains only in-frame clones and omits some. The data contain about 38,000 clones, about 70% of them seen just once; the ten biggest clones take up 8.9%. The sample here was peripheral blood, taken from a patient treated with radiotherapy plus ipilimumab. Receptors were obtained from a human donor with non-small cell lung cancer who had stable disease on radiotherapy plus ipilimumab.

This clone was seen more than once but under ten times. The chain carries TRBV19 and TRBJ1-6; tentatively, D is TRBD1 (6 bases). The CDR3 length is 15 residues. Germline V lookup: CDR1 LNHDA, CDR2 SQIVND (reference sequence). The V end lost 8 bases, the J end lost 6 bases, and 17 bases lay between the germline ends. The CDR3 DNA follows: TGTGCCAGTCGCCTAAAAGGGGGGGCTAATTCACCCCTCCACTTT. This gives the protein CASRLKGGANSPLHF.

V gene TRBV10-1 combines with J gene TRBJ2-1, with 15 bases fitting TRBD2. V was pared by 4 bases and J by 5 bases, with 6 bases of the junction left unmatched. There are 17 residues in the CDR3. Germline V gene lookup returns CDR1 WNHNN and CDR2 SYGVQD (reference sequence). The CDR3 DNA is TGCGCCAGCAGTGGTTCCGGGACTAGCGGGGGGAACAATGAGCAGTTCTTC. Protein product: CASSGSGTSGGNNEQFF.

The rearrangement uses TRBV7-6 and TRBJ1-5; D gene unclear. The CDR3 is 14 residues long. V was shortened by 1 base and J by 3 bases, with 7 bases between the two germline ends. Germline values: CDR1 SGHVS, CDR2 FNYEAQ. The CDR3 loop is CASSLGPLNQPQHF. CDR3 bases: TGTGCCAGCAGCTTAGGGCCGCTCAATCAGCCCCAGCATTTT. Filled out from reference TRBV7-6 and TRBJ1-5, the complete variable domain reads GAGVSQSPRYKVTKRGQDVALRCDPISGHVSLYWYRQALGQGPEFLTYFNYEAQQDKSGLPNDRFSAERPEGSISTLTIQRTEQRDSAMYRCASSLGPLNQPQHFGDGTRLSIL.

This clone showed up just a few times. Its ends do not fully match the called genes, so a read error is possible. The CDR3 DNA sequence: TGTGCCAGCAGGGAAGGCTGGGGGAGACAATCACCCCTCCACTTT. This translates into CASREGWGRQSPLHF. The chain carries TRBV2 and TRBJ1-6; tentative D call: TRBD1 (5 bases). Germline CDR1 SNHLY, CDR2 FYNNEI. The CDR3 extends over 15 amino acids.

In this sample, this clone turned up once. The chain recombines TRBV28 with TRBJ1-1, with a tentative D call TRBD1 (5 bases). The germline V gene has CDR1 MDHEN and CDR2 SYDVKM. Between the trimmed V and J ends, which lost 6 bases and 0 bases, there was a span of 14 bases. This CDR3 region has 15 residues. CDR3 sequence reads: CASSPRPGMNTEAFF. In nucleotides, the CDR3 is TGTGCCAGCAGCCCTCGCCCAGGGATGAACACTGAAGCTTTCTTT.

This chain uses TRBV20-1 with TRBJ2-1, with no clear D. The V end lost 1 base, the J end lost 8 bases, and 6 bases lay between the germline ends. The CDR3 contains 11 residues. CDR1 is DFQATT, CDR2 SNEGSKA, per germline (reference sequence). Here the CDR3 reads CSARGGDEQFF. The DNA for the CDR3 is TGCAGTGCTAGAGGTGGGGATGAGCAGTTCTTC.

The V call is TRBV11-2, the J call TRBJ2-7, with D possibly TRBD1 on 5 matching bases. Looked up from germline, CDR1 is SGHAT and CDR2 is FQNNGV. V lost 1 base to trimming and J lost 1 base, with 5 bases between them. The CDR3 loop spans 13 amino acids. The CDR3 nucleotides are TGTGCCAGCAGCTTAGGACAGTCCTACGAGCAGTACGTC. Translation: CASSLGQSYEQYV.